The 3 T cell receptor beta chains below come from one sample, sequenced in a study of blood T cell repertoires in COVID-19. Some clones are missing from TCRdb's copy, which holds only in-frame ones; the method was immunoSEQ multiplex PCR. The sample includes about 50,000 clones, roughly three quarters of them seen just once. Sequencing was done on a sample of peripheral blood. All receptors come from a man over 45 with active or convalescent COVID-19.

The V gene is TRBV3-1 (or the pseudogene TRBV3-2), the J gene TRBJ2-2; TRBD1 aligns across 8 bases. This CDR3 has 13 residues. Germline V gene sequence: CDR1 LGHDT, CDR2 YNNKEL (reference sequence). Trimming took 7 bases from V and 5 from J; bases not matched to a gene: 3. CDR3 protein: CASKWTGTGELFF. In DNA form, the CDR3 reads TGTGCCAGCAAATGGACAGGGACCGGGGAGCTGTTTTTT.

This clone was counted a few times. The chain carries TRBV7-8 and TRBJ2-7; 7 bases align to TRBD1. The V gene's germline CDR1 is SGHVS and CDR2 FQNEAQ. CDR3 size: 12 residues. With 1 base clipped from V and 9 bases from J, the junction kept 3 bases outside the gene matches. Here the CDR3 reads CASSLVTGVQYF. The CDR3 bases are TGTGCCAGCAGCTTAGTCACAGGGGTGCAGTACTTC. The entire variable domain, with the rest obtained from reference TRBV7-8 and TRBJ2-7, is as follows: GAGVSQSPRYKVAKRGQDVALRCDPISGHVSLFWYQQALGQGPEFLTYFQNEAQLDKSGLPSDRFFAERPEGSVSTLKIQRTQQEDSAVYLCASSLVTGVQYFGPGTRLTVT.

The gene calls are TRBV30 and TRBJ2-7, with D perhaps TRBD2 (6 bases). V was clipped by 1 base and J by 4 bases, with 11 bases between them. Looked up from germline, CDR1 is GTSNPN and CDR2 is SVGIG (reference sequence). The CDR3 contains 13 residues. The CDR3 DNA reads as TGTGCCTGGAGTGGAGCGGGCGAATACGAGCAGTACTTC. Its protein product is CAWSGAGEYEQYF. The whole variable domain, remainder taken from reference TRBV30 and TRBJ2-7, is SQTIHQWPATLVQPVGSPLSLECTVEGTSNPNLYWYRQAAGRGLQLLFYSVGIGQISSEVPQNLSASRPQDRQFILSSKKLLLSDSGFYLCAWSGAGEYEQYFGPGTRLTVT.